This T cell receptor (beta chain) was found in a study of cytomegalovirus exposure and HLA in healthy donors. Findings of the study overall: A later analysis by the authors found several of the most significant clusters apparently linked to common viral pathogens.

With regard to this clone: Its antigen is unidentified.

The V gene lost 5 bases and the J gene lost 9 bases, with 11 bases spanning the gap. This CDR3 is 12 amino acids long. Germline V CDR1 and CDR2: SGHAT, FQNNGV. Amplification used 60 Vbeta primers and 13 Jbeta primers. The assay was immunoSEQ multiplex PCR, and TCRdb's table has in-frame clones only and misses some. The sample includes 100,000 to 120,000 clones, 82% of them seen just once. The source of this sequence is a woman between 18 and 30 years old in good health and CMV-seronegative. Sequenced material: PBMCs. V is TRBV11-2 and J is TRBJ2-1; no definite D call. The CDR3 reads CASSPRRSEQFF. For the CDR3, the DNA is TGTGCCAGCAGCCCCCGTCGGAGTGAGCAGTTCTTC.